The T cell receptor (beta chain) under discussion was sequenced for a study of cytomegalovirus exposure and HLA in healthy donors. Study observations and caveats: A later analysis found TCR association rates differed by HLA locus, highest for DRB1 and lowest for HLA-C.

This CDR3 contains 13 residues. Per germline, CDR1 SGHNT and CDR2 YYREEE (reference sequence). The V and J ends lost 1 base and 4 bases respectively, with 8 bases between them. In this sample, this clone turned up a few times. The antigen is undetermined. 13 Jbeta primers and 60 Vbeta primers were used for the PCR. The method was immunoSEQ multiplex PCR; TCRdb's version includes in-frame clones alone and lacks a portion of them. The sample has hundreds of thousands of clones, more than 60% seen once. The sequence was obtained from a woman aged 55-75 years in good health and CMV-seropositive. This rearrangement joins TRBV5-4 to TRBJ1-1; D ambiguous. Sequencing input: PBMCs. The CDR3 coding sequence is TGTGCCAGCAGCTTGTCGGGGATCACTGAAGCTTTCTTT. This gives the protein CASSLSGITEAFF.